The text below deals with one T cell receptor beta chain. No antigen is known for it. Since a much larger clone is just one base distant, this may be a read error. The iRepertoire nested amplicon-rescue multiplex PCR amplified TCR alpha and beta CDR3s from RNA. TCRdb recomputed calls from the multiplex PCR reads with MiXCR, one row per CDR3 protein. The table lists approximately 400,000 distinct CDR3 sequences, 35% to 45% of them singletons. The record originates from a study of glioma-infiltrating T cells. Turning to the study itself: Before surgery, glioma patients received dexamethasone for at most six days. Findings and caveats of the study: Patients with low tissue-blood divergence carried a signature set of shared blood CDR3 motifs.

The sequence was collected from a human donor with low-grade glioma or glioblastoma, undergoing nonglioma brain surgery, or in good health (not recorded which). Specimen: glioma tissue, nonneoplastic brain tissue, or PBMCs (not recorded which).

The CDR3 region is CASSSGQRKNEQYF. CDR3 in DNA: TGTGCCAGCAGTTCGGGACAGCGAAAGAATGAGCAGTACTTC. The chain combines TRBV28 with TRBJ2-7; 7 positions match TRBD1. The CDR3 extends over 14 amino acids. Germline V gene data show CDR1 as MDHEN and CDR2 as SYDVKM. The V gene end was trimmed by 4 bases and the J gene end by 7 bases; junction bases not matched to a gene: 10.